This TCR beta chain was identified in a study of CD8 T cells in ankylosing spondylitis. Study-level results: Enrichment of disease-linked clones was reportedly significant in matched ankylosing spondylitis synovial fluid. About 8 highly homologous variants formed a TCR beta motif that appeared characteristic of ankylosing spondylitis blood.

This clonotype was seen at least ten times. Antigen specificity is unknown. TCRdb redid the calling of the 5' RACE reads with MiXCR, one entry per CDR3 protein. The sample lists roughly 250,000 distinct CDR3 sequences; roughly 8.6% were seen once. The V end lost 6 bases, the J end lost 5 bases, and 16 bases lay between the germline ends. The CDR3 is made up of 14 amino acids. Germline values: CDR1 DFQATT, CDR2 SNEGSKA (reference sequence). The TCR sequence derives from a male donor with ankylosing spondylitis or in good health (not recorded which). The sequenced material came from blood, either unsorted or a sorted T cell fraction (not recorded which). The chain carries TRBV20-1 and TRBJ2-2; D is unclear. In nucleotides, the CDR3 is TGCAGTGCCCTGCCGGGTTCAAGAACCGGGGAGCTGTTTTTT. This encodes CSALPGSRTGELFF.